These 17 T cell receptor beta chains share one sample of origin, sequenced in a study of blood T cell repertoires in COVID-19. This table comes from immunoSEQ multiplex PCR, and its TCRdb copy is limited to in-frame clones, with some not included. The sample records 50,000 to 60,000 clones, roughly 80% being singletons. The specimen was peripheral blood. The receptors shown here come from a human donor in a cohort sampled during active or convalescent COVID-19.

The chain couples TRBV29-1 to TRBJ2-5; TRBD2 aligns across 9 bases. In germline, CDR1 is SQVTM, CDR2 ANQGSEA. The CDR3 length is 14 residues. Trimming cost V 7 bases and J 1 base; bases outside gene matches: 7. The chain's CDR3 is CSAWEAGGQETQYF. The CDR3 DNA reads TGCAGCGCATGGGAAGCGGGGGGCCAAGAGACCCAGTACTTC.

Here the CDR3 DNA reads TGTGCCAGCAGCCCGGTTGGCTCTGGGGCCAACGTCCTGACTTTC. Translation: CASSPVGSGANVLTF. This rearrangement joins TRBV5-4 to TRBJ2-6; D is uncertain. This CDR3 is 15 amino acids long. CDR1 is SGHNT, CDR2 YYREEE, per germline (reference sequence). With 4 bases removed from V and 0 bases from J, the gap between germline ends came to 8 bases.

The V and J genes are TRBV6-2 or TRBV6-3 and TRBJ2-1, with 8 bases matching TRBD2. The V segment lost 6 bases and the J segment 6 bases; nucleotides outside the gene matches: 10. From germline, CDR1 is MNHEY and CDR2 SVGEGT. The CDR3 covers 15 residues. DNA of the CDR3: TGTGCCAGCAGCCTTCTTCACGGGGGGGCCAATGAGCAGTTCTTC. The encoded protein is CASSLLHGGANEQFF.

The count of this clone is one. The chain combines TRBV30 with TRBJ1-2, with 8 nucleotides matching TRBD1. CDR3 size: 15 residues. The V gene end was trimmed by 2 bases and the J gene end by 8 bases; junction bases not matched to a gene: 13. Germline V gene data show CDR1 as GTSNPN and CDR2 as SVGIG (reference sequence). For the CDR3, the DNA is TGTGCCTGGAGTTGGGGACAGGTCCCCGGCGGGGGCTACACCTTC. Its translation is CAWSWGQVPGGGYTF.

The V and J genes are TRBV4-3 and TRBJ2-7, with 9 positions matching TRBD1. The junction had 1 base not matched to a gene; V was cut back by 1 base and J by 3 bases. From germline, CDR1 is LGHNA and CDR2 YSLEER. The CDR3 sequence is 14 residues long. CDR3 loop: CASSQGQGVYEQYF. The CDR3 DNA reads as TGCGCCAGCAGCCAAGGACAGGGGGTCTACGAGCAGTACTTC.

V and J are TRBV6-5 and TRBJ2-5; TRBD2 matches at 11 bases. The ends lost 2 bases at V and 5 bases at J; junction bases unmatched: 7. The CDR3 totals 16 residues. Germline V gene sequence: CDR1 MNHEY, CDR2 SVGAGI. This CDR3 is CASSYGTSGGLETQYF. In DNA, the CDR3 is TGTGCCAGCAGTTACGGGACTAGCGGTGGGTTGGAGACCCAGTACTTC.

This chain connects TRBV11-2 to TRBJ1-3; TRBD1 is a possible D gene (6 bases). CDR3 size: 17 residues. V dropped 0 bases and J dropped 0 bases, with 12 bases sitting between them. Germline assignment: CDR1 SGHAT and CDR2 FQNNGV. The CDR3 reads CASSLESGGYSGNTIYF. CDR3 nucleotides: TGTGCCAGCAGCTTAGAATCGGGGGGCTACTCTGGAAACACCATATATTTT.

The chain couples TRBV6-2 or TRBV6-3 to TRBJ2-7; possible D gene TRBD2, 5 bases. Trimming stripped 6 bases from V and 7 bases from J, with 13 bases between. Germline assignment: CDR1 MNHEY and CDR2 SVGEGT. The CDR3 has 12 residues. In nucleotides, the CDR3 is TGTGCCAGCAGCGTCTGGACGGGAGAGCAGTACTTC. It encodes CASSVWTGEQYF.

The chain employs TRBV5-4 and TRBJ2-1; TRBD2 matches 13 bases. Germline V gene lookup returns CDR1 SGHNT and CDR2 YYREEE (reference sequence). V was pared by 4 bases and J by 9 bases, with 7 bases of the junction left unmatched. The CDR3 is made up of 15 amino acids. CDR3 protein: CASSKTSGGLGEQFF. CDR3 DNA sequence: TGTGCCAGCAGCAAGACTAGCGGGGGGCTGGGTGAGCAGTTCTTC. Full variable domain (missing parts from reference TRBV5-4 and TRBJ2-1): ETGVTQSPTHLIKTRGQQVTLRCSSQSGHNTVSWYQQALGQGPQFIFQYYREEENGRGNFPPRFSGLQFPNYSSELNVNALELDDSALYLCASSKTSGGLGEQFFGPGTRLTVL.

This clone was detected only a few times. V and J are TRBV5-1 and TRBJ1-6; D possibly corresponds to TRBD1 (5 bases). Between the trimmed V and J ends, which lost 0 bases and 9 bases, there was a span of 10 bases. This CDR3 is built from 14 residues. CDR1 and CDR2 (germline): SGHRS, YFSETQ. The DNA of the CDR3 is TGCGCCAGCAGCTTGGAAGGGGTGGCTTCACCCCTCCACTTT. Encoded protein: CASSLEGVASPLHF. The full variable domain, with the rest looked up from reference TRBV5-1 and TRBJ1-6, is KAGVTQTPRYLIKTRGQQVTLSCSPISGHRSVSWYQQTPGQGLQFLFEYFSETQRNKGNFPGRFSGRQFSNSRSEMNVSTLELGDSALYLCASSLEGVASPLHFGNGTRLTVT.

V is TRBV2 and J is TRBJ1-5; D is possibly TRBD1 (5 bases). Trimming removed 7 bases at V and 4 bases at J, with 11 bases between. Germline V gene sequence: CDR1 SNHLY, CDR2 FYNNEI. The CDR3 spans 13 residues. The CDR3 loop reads CASKSGHNQPQHF. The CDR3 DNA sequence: TGTGCCAGCAAGTCCGGACATAATCAGCCCCAGCATTTT.

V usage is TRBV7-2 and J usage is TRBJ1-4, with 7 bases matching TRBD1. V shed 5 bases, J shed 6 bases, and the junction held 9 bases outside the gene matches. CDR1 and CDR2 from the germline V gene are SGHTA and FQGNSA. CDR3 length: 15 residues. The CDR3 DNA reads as TGTGCCAGCAGCGTACGACAGGGACGAGATGAAAAACTGTTTTTT. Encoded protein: CASSVRQGRDEKLFF.

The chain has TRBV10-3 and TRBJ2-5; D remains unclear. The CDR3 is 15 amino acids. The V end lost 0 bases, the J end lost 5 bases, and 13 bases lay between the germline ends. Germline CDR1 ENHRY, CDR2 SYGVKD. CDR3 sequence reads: CAISESIRGSETQYF. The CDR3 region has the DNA TGTGCCATCAGTGAGTCCATCCGAGGTAGCGAGACCCAGTACTTC.

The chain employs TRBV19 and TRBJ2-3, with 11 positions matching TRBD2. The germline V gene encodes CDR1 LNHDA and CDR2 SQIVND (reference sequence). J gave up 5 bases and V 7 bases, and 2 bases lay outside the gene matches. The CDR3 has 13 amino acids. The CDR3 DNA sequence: TGTGCCAGTACTAGCGGGGGGAGAGATACGCAGTATTTT. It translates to CASTSGGRDTQYF.

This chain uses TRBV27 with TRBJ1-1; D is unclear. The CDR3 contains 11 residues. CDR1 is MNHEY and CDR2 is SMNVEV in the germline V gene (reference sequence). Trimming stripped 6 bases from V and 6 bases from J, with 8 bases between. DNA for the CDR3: TGTGCCAGCAGACCTAACGCTGAAGCTTTCTTT. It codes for CASRPNAEAFF.

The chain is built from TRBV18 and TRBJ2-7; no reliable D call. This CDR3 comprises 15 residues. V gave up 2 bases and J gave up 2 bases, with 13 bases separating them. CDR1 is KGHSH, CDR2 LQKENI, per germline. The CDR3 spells CASSPGPTRPYEQYF. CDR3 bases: TGTGCCAGCTCACCAGGTCCGACCAGGCCCTACGAGCAGTACTTC.

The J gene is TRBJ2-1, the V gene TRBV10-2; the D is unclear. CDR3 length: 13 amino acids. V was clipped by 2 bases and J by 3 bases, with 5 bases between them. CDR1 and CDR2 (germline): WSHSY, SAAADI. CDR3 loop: CASSEASYNEQFF. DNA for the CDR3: TGCGCCAGCAGTGAGGCTAGCTACAATGAGCAGTTCTTC.